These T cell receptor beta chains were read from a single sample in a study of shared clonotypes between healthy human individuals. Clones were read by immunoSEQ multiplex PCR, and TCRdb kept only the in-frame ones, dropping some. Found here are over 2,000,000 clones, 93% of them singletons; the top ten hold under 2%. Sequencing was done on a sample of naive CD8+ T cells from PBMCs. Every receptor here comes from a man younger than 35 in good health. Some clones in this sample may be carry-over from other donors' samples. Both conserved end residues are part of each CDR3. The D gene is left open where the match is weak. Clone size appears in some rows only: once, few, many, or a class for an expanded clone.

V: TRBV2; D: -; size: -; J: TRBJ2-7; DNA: TGTGCCAGCAGTGAACCGATATCCTACGAGCAGTACTTC; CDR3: CASSEPISYEQYF
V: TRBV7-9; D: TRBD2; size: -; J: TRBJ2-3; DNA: TGTGCCAGCAGCTTAGTAGCGGGAGCGGATACGCAGTATTTT; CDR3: CASSLVAGADTQYF
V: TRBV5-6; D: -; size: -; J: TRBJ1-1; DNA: TGTGCCAGCATCCAACAGGAGAACACTGAAGCTTTCTTT; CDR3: CASIQQENTEAFF
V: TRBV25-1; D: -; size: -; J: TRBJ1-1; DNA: TGTGCCAGCAGTGAAACAGGGTTAGAAGCTTTCTTT; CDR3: CASSETGLEAFF
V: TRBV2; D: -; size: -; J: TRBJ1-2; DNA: TGTGCCAGCAGAGGACGGGACACCATTAACTATGGCTACACCTTC; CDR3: CASRGRDTINYGYTF
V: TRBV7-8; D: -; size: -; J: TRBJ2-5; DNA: TGTGCCAGCACCAGAACAGGGATTCAAGAGACCCAGTACTTC; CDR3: CASTRTGIQETQYF
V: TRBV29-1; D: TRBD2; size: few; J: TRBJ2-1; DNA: TGCAGCGCACTAGCGGGAGGGCCGAGGGAGCAGTTCTTC; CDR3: CSALAGGPREQFF
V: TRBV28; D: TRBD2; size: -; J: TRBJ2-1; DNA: TGTGCCAGCGGCACGCCTAGCGGGCACAATGAGCAGTTCTTC; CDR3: CASGTPSGHNEQFF
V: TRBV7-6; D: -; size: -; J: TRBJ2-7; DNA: TGTGCCAGCAGCTTAGCAAGAGGGAGCGAGCAGTACTTC; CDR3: CASSLARGSEQYF
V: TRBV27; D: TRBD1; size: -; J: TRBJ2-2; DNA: TGTGCCAGCGGAGACCGTACAGGGGCAAACACCGGGGAGCTGTTTTTT; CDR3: CASGDRTGANTGELFF
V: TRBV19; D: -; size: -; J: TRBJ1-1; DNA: TGTGCCAGTATCCCCCGAGGGGCGAAGCTAGACACTGAAGCTTTCTTT; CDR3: CASIPRGAKLDTEAFF
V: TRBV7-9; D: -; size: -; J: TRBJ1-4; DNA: TGTGCCAGCAGCTTAGTAAGGTCGACAACTAATGAAAAACTGTTTTTT; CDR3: CASSLVRSTTNEKLFF
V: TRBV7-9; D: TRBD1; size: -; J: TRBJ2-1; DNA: TGTGCCAGCAGCTCCCGGGACAGGGGGAATGAGCAGTTCTTC; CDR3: CASSSRDRGNEQFF
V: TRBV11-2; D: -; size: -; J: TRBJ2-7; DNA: TGTGCCAGCAGCTTTGACCACGAGCAGTACTTC; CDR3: CASSFDHEQYF
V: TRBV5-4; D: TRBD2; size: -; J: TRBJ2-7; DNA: TGTGCCAGCAGCTCTGGACTAGCGGGGAACCCCTACGAGCAGTACTTC; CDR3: CASSSGLAGNPYEQYF
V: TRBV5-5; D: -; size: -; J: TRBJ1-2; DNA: TGTGCCAGCTCCCTTTTAAGGACGGACTATGGCTACACCTTC; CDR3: CASSLLRTDYGYTF
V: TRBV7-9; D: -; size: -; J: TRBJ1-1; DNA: TGTGCCAGCAGCCCCACGGGGGGCCCTTTTACTGAAGCTTTCTTT; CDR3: CASSPTGGPFTEAFF
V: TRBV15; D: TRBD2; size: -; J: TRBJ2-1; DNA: TGTGCCACCAGCAGAGAACTAGCGGAACTGATGGTGTATGAGCAGTTCTTC; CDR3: CATSRELAELMVYEQFF
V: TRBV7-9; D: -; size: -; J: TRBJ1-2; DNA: TGTGCCAGCAGCTTAGTGGGGTCTTATGGCTACACCTTC; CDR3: CASSLVGSYGYTF
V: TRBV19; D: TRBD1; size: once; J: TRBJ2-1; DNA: TGTGCCAGTAGTGGGCCAGGGGGCTACAATGAGCAGTTCTTC; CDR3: CASSGPGGYNEQFF
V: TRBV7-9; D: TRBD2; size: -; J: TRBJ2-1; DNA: TGTGCCAGCAGCCTTTTAGCGGGAGACGACTACAATGAGCAGTTCTTC; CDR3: CASSLLAGDDYNEQFF
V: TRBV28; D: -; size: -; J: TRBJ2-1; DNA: TGTGCCAGCAGTGTCACTAGCAATGAGCAGTTCTTC; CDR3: CASSVTSNEQFF
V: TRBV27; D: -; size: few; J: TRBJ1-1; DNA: TGTGCCAGCAGTAGATCCCGGTGGGTTGAAGCTTTCTTT; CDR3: CASSRSRWVEAFF
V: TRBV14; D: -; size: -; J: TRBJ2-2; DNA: TGTGCCAGCAGCCAAGATTTGGGTTCGAACACCGGGGAGCTGTTTTTT; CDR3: CASSQDLGSNTGELFF
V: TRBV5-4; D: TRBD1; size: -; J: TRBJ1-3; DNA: TGTGCCAGCAGCGAAGACAGGGTTCGAAACACCATATATTTT; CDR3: CASSEDRVRNTIYF
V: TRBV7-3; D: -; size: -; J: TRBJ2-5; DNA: TGTGCCAGCAGCTCAAAGGCCCCGGGGAGAGAAGAGACCCAGTACTTC; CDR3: CASSSKAPGREETQYF
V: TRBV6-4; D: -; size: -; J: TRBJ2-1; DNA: TGTGCCAGCAGGCGCCGGGACCCAGTAGAGGACAATGAGCAGTTCTTC; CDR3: CASRRRDPVEDNEQFF
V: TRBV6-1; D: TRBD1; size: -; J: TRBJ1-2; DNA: TGTGCCAGCAGTGCCCCTTCTGTTCAGGGGGCCTATGGCTACACCTTC; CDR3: CASSAPSVQGAYGYTF
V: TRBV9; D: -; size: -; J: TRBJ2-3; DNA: TGTGCCAGCAGCGGGGGCCAGGGGCCTTCTACTAGCACAGATACGCAGTATTTT; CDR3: CASSGGQGPSTSTDTQYF
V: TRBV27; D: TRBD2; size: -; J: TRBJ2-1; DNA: TGTGCCAGCAGGTACCTAGCGGCGTCGTACAATGAGCAGTTCTTC; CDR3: CASRYLAASYNEQFF
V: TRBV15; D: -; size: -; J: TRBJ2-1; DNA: TGTGCCACCAGCAGAGATCTTCTGTACCCTACCTACAATGAGCAGTTCTTC; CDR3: CATSRDLLYPTYNEQFF
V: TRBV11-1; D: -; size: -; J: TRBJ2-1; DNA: TGTGCCAGCAGCTTACTAGCCTCAAGAGCGGATGAGCAGTTCTTC; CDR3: CASSLLASRADEQFF
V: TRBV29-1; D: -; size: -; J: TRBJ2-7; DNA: TGCAGCGTTGTGGGACGGGAATCCTACGAGCAGTACTTC; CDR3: CSVVGRESYEQYF